Below, 29 T cell receptor beta chains from the same sample are listed, as sequenced in a study of T cells in Graves' hyperthyroidism and ophthalmopathy. Amplification of TCR beta CDR3 regions used RNA as the template. The study used the HTBI primer set for a first-round RT-PCR of the TCR CDR3. TCRdb reprocessed the multiplex PCR reads via MiXCR and lists one record per CDR3 protein. Here the sample spans hundreds of thousands of distinct CDR3 sequences, just over 35% being singletons. Sequencing was performed on blood. Every receptor here comes from a woman aged 40 to 50 with Graves' hyperthyroidism.

This clonotype has ten or more counts. The chain combines TRBV20-1 with TRBJ1-2, with D tentatively TRBD1 (6 bases). This CDR3 contains 12 residues. Trimming removed 3 bases from V and 4 bases from J, with 9 bases in between. Germline assignment: CDR1 DFQATT and CDR2 SNEGSKA (reference sequence). Written as DNA, the CDR3 is TGCAGTGCTAGCGACAGGACCTATGGCTACACCTTC. The encoded protein is CSASDRTYGYTF.

The sample holds many counts of this clonotype. V and J are TRBV19 and TRBJ2-2; a weak D match, TRBD1 (6 bases). CDR3 length: 15 amino acids. Germline CDR1 and CDR2: LNHDA and SQIVND (reference sequence). Trimming cost V 8 bases and J 3 bases, with 16 bases left between them. CDR3 sequence reads: CASGSRTGYTGELFF. CDR3 DNA sequence: TGTGCCAGTGGCTCCCGAACAGGGTACACCGGGGAGCTGTTTTTT. The full variable domain, completed using reference TRBV19 and TRBJ2-2, is DGGITQSPKYLFRKEGQNVTLSCEQNLNHDAMYWYRQDPGQGLRLIYYSQIVNDFQKGDIAEGYSVSREKKESFPLTVTSAQKNPTAFYLCASGSRTGYTGELFFGEGSRLTVL.

As for this clonotype: The CDR3 does not close with the conserved phenylalanine or tryptophan, likely indicating a read error. J is TRBJ1-4 and V is TRBV12-3 or TRBV12-4, with D possibly TRBD1 on 5 matching bases. V lost 2 bases and J lost 11, with 15 bases in between. This CDR3 has 14 residues. CDR3 DNA: TGTGCCAGCAGTTTAACGCTTCGAGGGGAGAAACTGTTTCTT. Translation: CASSLTLRGEKLFL.

A word on this clonotype: A read error may explain this, as a much larger clone is one base away. V is TRBV6-5 and J is TRBJ1-2, with a tentative D call TRBD1 (5 bases). The germline V gene has CDR1 MNHEY and CDR2 SVGAGI. CDR3 length: 15 amino acids. Trimming removed 6 bases at V and 6 bases at J, with 20 bases between. The CDR3 DNA reads as TGTGCCAGCAGCCGAGCCGGGACCTCAGGCCATGGCTACACCTTC. Its protein is CASSRAGTSGHGYTF.

This rearrangement joins TRBV12-3 or TRBV12-4 to TRBJ1-1; 7 bases line up with TRBD1. The CDR3 is 14 amino acids. V lost 6 bases to trimming and J lost 2 bases; unmatched junction nucleotides: 6. As DNA, the CDR3 is TGTGCCAGCAGGCTGGGACAGCCCAACACTGAAGCTTTCTTT. Its translation: CASRLGQPNTEAFF.

The table lists this clonotype with a few counts. The chain carries TRBV9 and TRBJ1-1; tentatively, D is TRBD1 (5 bases). The germline V and J ends were trimmed by 3 bases and 3 bases, with 9 bases remaining between them. This CDR3 is 13 amino acids long. Germline lookup yields CDR1 SGDLS and CDR2 YYNGEE. The chain's CDR3 is CASSEGPYTEAFF. CDR3 nucleotides: TGTGCCAGCAGCGAGGGACCTTACACTGAAGCTTTCTTT.

This clonotype showed up just a few times. The rearrangement joins TRBV7-9 to TRBJ1-5; tentative D call: TRBD1 (5 bases). This CDR3 contains 16 residues. Trimming shortened V by 1 base and J by 4 bases, and 14 bases separated the two germline ends. Germline V gene sequence: CDR1 SEHNR, CDR2 FQNEAQ (reference sequence). The CDR3 nucleotides read TGTGCCAGCAGCTTAGACGGACGGGACCCAAATCAGCCCCAGCATTTT. Protein product: CASSLDGRDPNQPQHF.

This chain connects TRBV6-2 or TRBV6-3 to TRBJ1-5; TRBD1 aligns across 7 bases. J lost 6 bases, V lost 6 bases, and 8 bases had no gene match. Germline CDR1 is MNHEY and CDR2 is SVGEGT. The CDR3 has 14 amino acids. The CDR3 DNA reads as TGTGCCAGCAGAAACAGGGGAGGAAGTCAGCCCCAGCATTTT. It codes for CASRNRGGSQPQHF.

This clonotype appeared a few times. The V call is TRBV6-5, the J call TRBJ2-7, with 10 bases identical to TRBD1. The J segment lost 2 bases and the V segment lost 6 bases, leaving 7 bases of the junction unmatched. The CDR3 has 15 residues. The germline V gene has CDR1 MNHEY and CDR2 SVGAGI. The CDR3 is CASSSGQGVPYEQYF. The CDR3 coding sequence is TGTGCCAGCAGCAGCGGACAGGGGGTACCCTACGAGCAGTACTTC.

Ten or more counts support this clonotype. The V and J genes are TRBV7-8 and TRBJ2-2; D assignment may be TRBD1 or TRBD2 (5 bases each). The germline V and J ends were trimmed by 3 bases and 9 bases, with 20 bases remaining between them. This CDR3 spans 16 amino acids. In germline, CDR1 is SGHVS, CDR2 FQNEAQ. In nucleotides, the CDR3 is TGTGCCAGCAGCTTCGACGGGACGAACCCCTGGCGGGAGCTGTTTTTT. Translated, it gives CASSFDGTNPWRELFF.

Notes on this clonotype: This CDR3 is missing its conserved last phenylalanine or tryptophan, likely due to a read error. The DNA is left out, because the CDR3 cannot be placed on it with certainty; the CDR3 is given as TCRdb lists it. This chain's CDR3 is CASSEDIY. V and J are TRBV10-2 and TRBJ1-1. CDR1 WSHSY and CDR2 SAAADI come from the germline V gene. The CDR3 length is 8 residues, termini included.

As regards this clonotype: Germline and junction disagree at one end, which may indicate a read error. In DNA form, the CDR3 reads TGTGCCAGCAGTCTTTCCCTGGTGTCGGGGAACACTGAAGCTTTCTTT. Protein: CASSLSLVSGNTEAFF. The chain combines TRBV10-3 with TRBJ1-1; no firm D call. CDR3 length: 16 residues. Germline CDR1 ENHRY, CDR2 SYGVKD.

The rearrangement uses TRBV12-5 and TRBJ2-5; D gene uncertain. The length of the CDR3 is 13 residues. Deletions cut 1 base from V and 3 bases from J, with 6 bases between. Germline lookup yields CDR1 LGHNT and CDR2 FRNRAP. This chain's CDR3 is CASGLGSEETQYF. The CDR3 nucleotides are TGTGCTAGTGGTTTGGGGTCGGAAGAGACCCAGTACTTC.

The genes are TRBV7-2 and TRBJ2-5; 11 bases align to TRBD2. V was pared by 4 bases and J by 5 bases, with 3 bases of the junction left unmatched. Germline assignment: CDR1 SGHTA and CDR2 FQGNSA. The CDR3 consists of 14 residues. The CDR3 here is CASSWGLAVETQYF. CDR3 sequence (DNA): TGTGCCAGCAGCTGGGGACTAGCGGTCGAGACCCAGTACTTC.

This clonotype was seen repeatedly, ten times or more. The V and J genes are TRBV12-3 or TRBV12-4 and TRBJ1-1; D gene uncertain. Trimming took off 3 bases at V and 5 bases at J, with 10 bases between the two ends. The CDR3 is 13 amino acids. CDR3 sequence (DNA): TGTGCCAGCAGTTTTAATTCGGGTACTGAAGCTTTCTTT. It is translated as CASSFNSGTEAFF.

This clonotype showed up many times. The chain couples TRBV14 to TRBJ1-1; the D is unclear. V was pared by 4 bases and J by 0 bases, with 6 bases between. The CDR3 runs 13 residues. CDR1 is SGHDN and CDR2 is FVKESK in the germline V gene. CDR3 sequence (DNA): TGTGCCAGCAGCCGAACAATGAACACTGAAGCTTTCTTT. Its protein is CASSRTMNTEAFF. Full variable domain (rest looked up from reference TRBV14 and TRBJ1-1): EAGVTQFPSHSVIEKGQTVTLRCDPISGHDNLYWYRRVMGKEIKFLLHFVKESKQDESGMPNNRFLAERTGGTYSTLKVQPAELEDSGVYFCASSRTMNTEAFFGQGTRLTVV.

This clonotype appeared a few times. The chain joins TRBV6-5 to TRBJ2-7; possibly TRBD2 for D (5 bases). The ends were cut back, 6 bases at V and 2 bases at J, with 14 bases in the middle. The length of the CDR3 is 14 residues. The germline V gene encodes CDR1 MNHEY and CDR2 SVGAGI. CDR3 region: CASRRGRFAYEQYF. CDR3 sequence (DNA): TGTGCCAGCAGACGGGGAAGGTTCGCCTACGAGCAGTACTTC.

The rearrangement uses TRBV7-2 and TRBJ1-5; 10 positions match TRBD1. CDR1 SGHTA and CDR2 FQGNSA come from the germline V gene. The CDR3 loop spans 16 amino acids. V trimming: 6 bases; J trimming: 3 bases; junction bases outside the gene matches: 8. CDR3 DNA: TGTGCCAGCAGTAGACAGGGGGCGATTGACAATCAGCCCCAGCATTTT. Its translation is CASSRQGAIDNQPQHF.

The V call is TRBV2, the J call TRBJ2-7; D is possibly TRBD2 (7 bases). Germline-derived CDR1 and CDR2 are SNHLY and FYNNEI. The ends were cut back, 5 bases at V and 6 bases at J, with 20 bases in the middle. The CDR3 is 15 amino acids. The CDR3 DNA sequence: TGTGCCAGCAGTCGCTCCAGGGGAGGGACGCTCGAGCAGTACTTC. This gives the protein CASSRSRGGTLEQYF.

A remark on this clonotype: The junction shows a germline mismatch at one end, possibly a read error. The chain is built from TRBV14 and TRBJ1-2; 7 bases map to TRBD1. Germline V gene data show CDR1 as SGHDN and CDR2 as FVKESK. The CDR3 has 15 residues. CDR3 coding DNA: TGTGCCAGCAGCCCGACTCTGACAGGGAGCTATGGCTGCACCTTC. Translated, it gives CASSPTLTGSYGCTF.

V gene TRBV10-3 combines with J gene TRBJ1-1; D might be TRBD1 (5 bases). Germline CDR1 and CDR2: ENHRY and SYGVKD. Deletions cut 6 bases from V and 1 base from J, with 18 bases between. This CDR3 has 16 amino acids. This chain's CDR3 is CAISQAVAQENTEAFF. The CDR3 coding sequence is TGTGCCATCAGCCAAGCAGTAGCACAGGAGAACACTGAAGCTTTCTTT.

This clonotype has only a few counts. The J gene is TRBJ1-1, the V gene TRBV6-1; D call uncertain. The CDR3 consists of 16 residues. Trimming shortened V by 9 bases and J by 1 base, and 21 bases separated the two germline ends. CDR1 is MNHNS and CDR2 is SASEGT in the germline V gene. This CDR3 reads CASRIGLQVGNTEAFF. The CDR3 nucleotides read TGTGCCAGTAGGATCGGCTTACAAGTCGGGAACACTGAAGCTTTCTTT.

This clonotype occurred many times. This chain uses TRBV29-1 with TRBJ2-7; 7 positions match TRBD1. The CDR3 has 13 residues. Germline lookup yields CDR1 SQVTM and CDR2 ANQGSEA. Trimming removed 3 bases from V and 1 base from J; junction bases left unmatched: 3. The CDR3 spells CSVEGRGSYEQYF. CDR3 bases: TGCAGCGTTGAGGGCAGGGGGTCCTACGAGCAGTACTTC.

V and J are TRBV19 and TRBJ1-1; maybe TRBD1 (6 bases). With 8 bases removed from V and 4 bases from J, the gap between germline ends came to 17 bases. This CDR3 contains 14 residues. Per the germline V gene, CDR1 is LNHDA and CDR2 is SQIVND (reference sequence). The CDR3: CASDLGGIGTEAFF. The CDR3 DNA is TGTGCCAGTGATCTAGGGGGTATCGGCACTGAAGCTTTCTTT. Full variable domain (rest looked up from reference TRBV19 and TRBJ1-1): DGGITQSPKYLFRKEGQNVTLSCEQNLNHDAMYWYRQDPGQGLRLIYYSQIVNDFQKGDIAEGYSVSREKKESFPLTVTSAQKNPTAFYLCASDLGGIGTEAFFGQGTRLTVV.

This clonotype was seen repeatedly, ten times or more. V gene TRBV10-3 combines with J gene TRBJ1-4; D unclear. Trimming removed 2 bases at V and 4 bases at J, with 8 bases between. Per germline, CDR1 ENHRY and CDR2 SYGVKD. The CDR3 consists of 14 residues. For the CDR3, the DNA is TGTGCCATCAGTGAGATGAAGGGTAATGAAAAACTGTTTTTT. Its translation: CAISEMKGNEKLFF.

Only a few counts were recorded for this clonotype. The chain uses TRBV7-9 and TRBJ1-6; weak D call: TRBD1 (6 bases). Germline V CDR1 and CDR2: SEHNR, FQNEAQ (reference sequence). This CDR3 has 16 residues. Trimming cost V 5 bases and J 5 bases, with 16 bases left between them. DNA for the CDR3: TGTGCCAGCAGCCAATGGACAGAAATTAATAATTCACCCCTCCACTTT. Amino acids: CASSQWTEINNSPLHF.

This clonotype occurred many times. The chain recombines TRBV15 with TRBJ1-2; TRBD1 matches at 7 bases. Per germline, CDR1 LNHNV and CDR2 YYDKDF (reference sequence). The CDR3 consists of 15 residues. V shed 0 bases and J 5 bases; nucleotides not matched to a gene: 6. The CDR3 loop reads CATSRDLGQRYGYTF. CDR3 sequence (DNA): TGTGCCACCAGCAGAGATTTGGGACAGCGGTATGGCTACACCTTC. Supplemented by reference TRBV15 and TRBJ1-2, the full variable domain reads DAMVIQNPRYQVTQFGKPVTLSCSQTLNHNVMYWYQQKSSQAPKLLFHYYDKDFNNEADTPDNFQSRRPNTSFCFLDIRSPGLGDTAMYLCATSRDLGQRYGYTFGSGTRLTVV.

This clonotype appeared many times. V gene TRBV7-2 combines with J gene TRBJ1-5; D is undetermined. From germline, CDR1 is SGHTA and CDR2 FQGNSA. The length of the CDR3 is 14 residues. The V gene lost 5 bases and the J gene lost 3 bases, with 11 bases spanning the gap. The CDR3 reads CASSPGGINQPQHF. CDR3 nucleotides: TGTGCCAGCAGCCCCGGCGGAATCAATCAGCCCCAGCATTTT.

Details on this clonotype: Only one base separates this from a far larger clonotype, so it likely reflects a read error. V usage is TRBV10-3 and J usage is TRBJ1-1; 8 bases agree with TRBD1. CDR1 is ENHRY, CDR2 SYGVKD, per germline. The CDR3 is made up of 14 amino acids. V lost 6 bases and J lost 1; bases outside the gene matches: 4. CDR3 protein: CAISPGTGNTEAFF. CDR3 bases: TGTGCCATCAGCCCCGGGACAGGGAACACTGAAGCTTTCTTT.